The source of this TCR beta chain is a study of OX40 agonist ivuxolimab in advanced cancers. Autoimmune disease history or systemic immunosuppression barred patients. The V and J ends lost 6 bases and 7 bases respectively, with 8 bases between them. Germline V lookup: CDR1 MNHEY, CDR2 SVGAGI. The CDR3 spans 11 residues. Study outcomes and limitations: The antigens recognized by the expanded peripheral T cells, that is their antigen specificity, were not determined. Some of the nonresponding patients also showed low levels of normalized T-cell clonal expansion.

This clone is a singleton in its sample. Its antigen is unidentified. Some clones are missing from TCRdb's copy, which holds only in-frame ones; the method was immunoSEQ multiplex PCR. The sample yields about 76,000 clones, 85% seen once. The chain uses TRBV6-5 and TRBJ2-3; D is uncertain. The receptor was isolated from an adult with an advanced solid tumor such as melanoma, head and neck, liver or kidney cancer. Specimen: CD4+ or CD8+ T cells sorted from blood, collected in a trial of the OX40 agonist ivuxolimab. This CDR3 is CASRSLYTQYF. CDR3 in DNA: TGTGCCAGCAGATCTCTATATACGCAGTATTTT.